These T cell receptor beta chains were read from a single sample in a study of T cell responses to AZD1222 COVID-19 vaccine. TCRdb's table, derived via immunoSEQ multiplex PCR, lists solely in-frame clones and lacks some. The sample lists around 120,000 clones; around 88% were seen once. The starting material was peripheral blood, obtained on day 0 of MenACWY control vaccination. The receptors originated from an adult in good health. The CDR3 runs from the conserved cysteine through the conserved F or W. The size of a clone is reported for some rows only, either as once, few or many, or as a class for expanded clones.

cdr3_aa clone_size j_call v_call cdr3_length
CASSPGGQHF NA TRBJ1-5 TRBV5-1 10
CASSKDRYGNQPQHF NA TRBJ1-5 TRBV5-5 15
CATSDWDRAYNEQFF NA TRBJ2-1 TRBV24-1 15
CASSPFDREDGYTF NA TRBJ1-2 TRBV2 14
CASRGTGGETQYF NA TRBJ2-5 TRBV27 13
CASSVGGLAGYEQYF NA TRBJ2-7 TRBV9 15
CASSPGRGQPQHF NA TRBJ1-5 TRBV19 13
CASSLRGPPYEQYF NA TRBJ2-7 TRBV5-6 14
CASSSRQGQSGANVLTF NA TRBJ2-6 TRBV7-9 17
CASSEDPETNEKLFF NA TRBJ1-4 TRBV2 15
CASSLGDPWTNEKLFF NA TRBJ1-4 TRBV11-3 16
CASEGGISYEQYF NA TRBJ2-7 TRBV6-5 13
CASTLRPGAGETQYF NA TRBJ2-5 TRBV5-6 15
CASSYHRELETQYF NA TRBJ2-5 TRBV2 14
CSGTQRRGNTIYF NA TRBJ1-3 TRBV29-1 13
CASNSKGTAHSPLHF NA TRBJ1-6 TRBV6-5 15
CASSPGLAGTSSYEQYF NA TRBJ2-7 TRBV3-1/TRBV3-2 17
CASSLGQGWGGTSGAGGYYNEQFF NA TRBJ2-1 TRBV5-1 24
CASSPRERGDHEQFF NA TRBJ2-1 TRBV5-1 15
CASSPGGDGELFF NA TRBJ2-2 TRBV7-7 13
CASSGGTGAKANYGYTF NA TRBJ1-2 TRBV7-9 17
CASSQAGTGAGEQYF NA TRBJ2-7 TRBV4-2 15
CASTRGGDTEAFF NA TRBJ1-1 TRBV6-5 13
CASSASGAGDYNEQFF NA TRBJ2-1 TRBV6-4 16
CASSPHATEAYEQYF NA TRBJ2-7 TRBV5-5 15
CASSLGPESRELFF NA TRBJ2-2 TRBV18 14
CASSESVGASGTRSETQYF NA TRBJ2-5 TRBV6-1 19
CASSRTGQLYNEQFF few TRBJ2-1 TRBV6-5 15
CASSADTITGELFF NA TRBJ2-2 TRBV25-1 14
CASSRIAGGVSNQPQHF NA TRBJ1-5 TRBV19 17
CASSRDSYQPQHF NA TRBJ1-5 TRBV12-3/TRBV12-4 13
CASSVGVRPRDTQYF NA TRBJ2-3 TRBV9 15
CASSLGLPTGELFF NA TRBJ2-2 TRBV5-6 14
CASTALRPSDGAFF NA TRBJ1-1 TRBV9 14
CASRTGGGWETQYF NA TRBJ2-5 TRBV13 14
CASSLALGSPLHF NA TRBJ1-6 TRBV12-3/TRBV12-4 13
CASSQGQYQPQHF NA TRBJ1-5 TRBV4-1 13
CASSTGRTSSYNSPLHF NA TRBJ1-6 TRBV5-4 17
CASSLSQNYEQYF NA TRBJ2-7 TRBV7-8 13
CASSEGTGPLGYTF NA TRBJ1-2 TRBV9 14
CASSPRTLGDNEQFF NA TRBJ2-1 TRBV27 15
CASSVRVTGNTIYF NA TRBJ1-3 TRBV11-3 14
CASSARVDTQYF NA TRBJ2-3 TRBV2 12
CASSRIGGEKLFF once TRBJ1-4 TRBV11-3 13
CASSYGDRVNTEAFF NA TRBJ1-1 TRBV6-5 15
CASSGDNEQFF once TRBJ2-1 TRBV11-3 11
CASSQGLAGATDTQYF NA TRBJ2-3 TRBV3-1/TRBV3-2 16
CATYDGSGANVLTF NA TRBJ2-6 TRBV19 14
CASSGDISYNEQFF NA TRBJ2-1 TRBV10-2 14
CASSLPRAENSPLHF NA TRBJ1-6 TRBV28 15
CASSIAGGPQETQYF NA TRBJ2-5 TRBV19 15
CASSSNTGGAFGYTF once TRBJ1-2 TRBV11-2 15
CASSLDPVITEAFF NA TRBJ1-1 TRBV11-3 14
CASSPAQGGEQYF NA TRBJ2-7 TRBV28 13
CASSQDTGLFLNEQFF NA TRBJ2-1 TRBV3-1/TRBV3-2 16
CASSVEGAYSYEQYF NA TRBJ2-7 TRBV9 15
CATSKGYNEQFF NA TRBJ2-1 TRBV15 12
CASKYHRNGGELFF NA TRBJ2-2 TRBV27 14